The clone carrying this T cell receptor (beta chain) was picked up a small number of times. Its antigen remains unknown. The data were obtained in a study of T-cell reconstitution after alpha-beta-depleted transplantation in children. Molecular barcoding with unique molecular identifiers was used for the TCRbeta library. MiXCR, run by TCRdb on the PCR reads, gives a single entry per CDR3 protein. The repertoire has just over 950,000 distinct CDR3 sequences, roughly 29% of them found once; the top ten carry more than 25%. Study-wide results and limits: T-cell numbers and diversity one year post-transplant derived largely from freshly generated T cells. There were some patients whose high TCRbeta diversity at day 60 came from surviving recipient T cells and thymic progenitors. Roughly two months post-transplant, alpha-beta T cells reportedly originated from several hundred graft clones that had expanded.

Trimming removed 7 bases from V and 1 base from J, with 19 bases in between. The CDR3 spans 16 residues. V usage is TRBV12-3 or TRBV12-4 and J usage is TRBJ1-1; no clear D. The receptor was isolated from a boy under three years old who had a stem cell transplant for SCID, so the T cells may come from the graft donor. Here the sequenced sample was PBMCs, mostly from graft donor cells, taken 360 days after TCRalphabeta/CD19-depleted stem cell transplant. The CDR3 sequence: CASIFQGGLRNTEAFF. The CDR3 DNA reads TGTGCCAGCATCTTCCAAGGAGGACTCAGGAACACTGAAGCTTTCTTT.